What follows describes a single T cell receptor beta chain. These data come from a study of blood T cell repertoires in COVID-19. Some clones are missing from TCRdb's copy, which holds only in-frame ones; the method was immunoSEQ multiplex PCR. The sample records under 200,000 clones, around 90% being singletons. Germline assignment: CDR1 SGHRS and CDR2 YFSETQ. The CDR3 consists of 13 residues. V was cut by 4 bases and J by 4 bases, with 10 bases left in between. Input material: peripheral blood. The source of this sequence is a man aged 18-30 years with acute or convalescent COVID-19. The V gene is TRBV5-1, the J gene TRBJ2-3; maybe TRBD1 (6 bases). The CDR3 region has the DNA TGCGCCAGCAGCCCGCGGACAGCAGATACGCAGTATTTT. Protein product: CASSPRTADTQYF.